These 15 T cell receptor beta chains originate from one sample sequenced in a study of siplizumab effects on memory and regulatory T cells. The protocol was immunoSEQ multiplex PCR, while the TCRdb copy is restricted to in-frame clones and leaves out a portion. The sample holds 100,000 to 110,000 clones, about nine tenths seen once. The sample consisted of CD4+ T cells sorted from blood. Source of these receptors: a human donor in good health.

V is TRBV7-2 and J is TRBJ2-7; TRBD1 aligns across 11 bases. The CDR3 is 16 amino acids. V trimming: 5 bases; J trimming: 4 bases; junction bases outside the gene matches: 10. CDR1 and CDR2 from the germline V gene are SGHTA and FQGNSA. CDR3 residues: CASSRIGQGALYEQYF. DNA for the CDR3: TGTGCCAGCAGCCGAATAGGACAGGGGGCGTTGTACGAGCAGTACTTC.

This chain connects TRBV11-2 to TRBJ2-1, with 9 bases identical to TRBD1. Germline values: CDR1 SGHAT, CDR2 FQNNGV. J lost 8 bases, V lost 2 bases, and 4 bases had no gene match. The CDR3 length is 14 residues. In DNA, the CDR3 is TGTGCCAGCAGCTTAAACAGGGGGCGCGATGAGCAGTTCTTC. It encodes CASSLNRGRDEQFF.

J is TRBJ2-3 and V is TRBV10-1; D call uncertain. Trimming pared 10 bases from V and 6 bases from J, leaving 14 bases between. This CDR3 is built from 12 residues. The V gene's germline CDR1 is WNHNN and CDR2 SYGVQD (reference sequence). This chain's CDR3 is CANQKYRDTQYF. CDR3 in DNA: TGCGCCAATCAAAAATACCGGGATACGCAGTATTTT.

In the case of this clone: Additional DNA sequences in this sample encode the identical CDR3. The rearrangement links TRBV18 to TRBJ1-3; D call uncertain. V lost 0 bases and J 0 bases, leaving 3 bases between the germline ends. Germline V CDR1 and CDR2: KGHSH, LQKENI. The CDR3 contains 14 residues. CDR3 sequence: CASSPPGSGNTIYF. The DNA for the CDR3 is TGTGCCAGCTCACCACCGGGCTCTGGAAACACCATATATTTT.

About this clone: At one end, the junction sequence differs from germline, possibly due to a read error. The chain has TRBV7-9 and TRBJ2-7, with D perhaps matching TRBD1 (6 bases). The CDR3 is 14 residues long. Germline V CDR1 and CDR2: SEHNR, FQNEAQ (reference sequence). DNA for the CDR3: TGTGCCGGCAGCCAGAACACGTTACAGGGCGAGCAGTACTTC. Residues: CAGSQNTLQGEQYF.

This chain links TRBV7-9 with TRBJ2-7; D gene unclear. CDR1 and CDR2 from the germline V gene are SEHNR and FQNEAQ (reference sequence). This CDR3 is 12 amino acids long. V lost 3 bases and J 1 base, leaving 4 bases between the germline ends. The CDR3 sequence is CASSFNSYEQYF. CDR3 bases: TGTGCCAGCAGCTTTAATTCCTACGAGCAGTACTTC.

The rearrangement joins TRBV28 to TRBJ2-7; 7 bases are a match to TRBD2. Trimming cost V 7 bases and J 2 bases; bases outside gene matches: 8. The CDR3 consists of 14 residues. CDR1 and CDR2 from the germline V gene are MDHEN and SYDVKM. CDR3 bases: TGTGCCAGCACCAAGGGGAGGGTGCCCTACGAGCAGTACTTC. Residues: CASTKGRVPYEQYF.

The chain employs TRBV7-9 and TRBJ1-2, with D hard to call. The CDR3 loop spans 17 amino acids. The V gene's germline CDR1 is SEHNR and CDR2 FQNEAQ (reference sequence). Trimming took 5 bases from V and 0 from J, leaving 19 bases between them. Written as DNA, the CDR3 is TGTGCCAGCAGCAACCGGGAGGTACGCCGAGCTAACTATGGCTACACCTTC. Translated, it gives CASSNREVRRANYGYTF.

The chain employs TRBV6-5 and TRBJ2-5, with D perhaps TRBD2 (6 bases). Trimming removed 2 bases at V and 5 bases at J, with 9 bases between. The CDR3 sequence is 13 residues long. Germline CDR1 and CDR2: MNHEY and SVGAGI. The CDR3: CASSYRERETQYF. The CDR3 nucleotides are TGTGCCAGCAGTTACCGGGAGCGGGAGACCCAGTACTTC.

The rearrangement links TRBV6-1 to TRBJ2-1, with a weak D call TRBD1 (6 bases). Germline V gives CDR1 MNHNS, CDR2 SASEGT. Trimming took off 7 bases at V and 1 base at J, with 14 bases between the two ends. This CDR3 spans 15 amino acids. The CDR3 sequence is CASMDSLYSYNEQFF. The CDR3 nucleotides read TGTGCCAGCATGGACAGTCTTTATTCCTACAATGAGCAGTTCTTC.

The genes are TRBV19 and TRBJ1-3; D might be TRBD1 (6 bases). Germline-derived CDR1 and CDR2 are LNHDA and SQIVND (reference sequence). V was cut by 8 bases and J by 0 bases, with 14 bases left in between. This CDR3 is built from 15 residues. This CDR3 is CASFAKGGSGNTIYF. The DNA for the CDR3 is TGTGCCAGTTTTGCAAAAGGGGGCTCTGGAAACACCATATATTTT.

This chain links TRBV7-2 with TRBJ2-6; TRBD1 agrees at 7 bases. Per the germline V gene, CDR1 is SGHTA and CDR2 is FQGNSA. The ends lost 4 bases at V and 8 bases at J; junction bases unmatched: 8. The CDR3 is made up of 15 amino acids. CDR3 bases: TGTGCCAGCAGCTCCTCCGGGACAGTTACCAACGTCCTGACTTTC. Translated: CASSSSGTVTNVLTF.

V and J are TRBV7-3 and TRBJ2-3, with TRBD2 matching over 12 bases. Germline lookup yields CDR1 SGHTA and CDR2 FQGTGA. This CDR3 has 16 amino acids. V trimming: 5 bases; J trimming: 3 bases; junction bases outside the gene matches: 6. The CDR3 spells CASSPSLAGGTDTQYF. The CDR3, as DNA: TGTGCCAGCAGCCCATCCCTAGCGGGGGGGACAGATACGCAGTATTTT. Looking up the rest from reference TRBV7-3 and TRBJ2-3 gives the full variable domain: GAGVSQTPSNKVTEKGKYVELRCDPISGHTALYWYRQSLGQGPEFLIYFQGTGAADDSGLPNDRFFAVRPEGSVSTLKIQRTERGDSAVYLCASSPSLAGGTDTQYFGPGTRLTVL.

The chain is built from TRBV5-1 and TRBJ1-4; TRBD1 matches at 7 bases. The CDR3 totals 17 residues. The V gene's germline CDR1 is SGHRS and CDR2 YFSETQ. V trimming: 4 bases; J trimming: 5 bases; junction bases outside the gene matches: 14. CDR3 sequence: CASSLNGADRRNEKLFF. As DNA, the CDR3 is TGCGCCAGCAGCCTGAACGGGGCGGACAGGCGCAATGAAAAACTGTTTTTT.

This chain joins TRBV11-3 and TRBJ1-4; a possible D gene is TRBD1 (5 bases). V dropped 5 bases and J dropped 3 bases, with 16 bases sitting between them. There are 16 residues in the CDR3. Germline V gene lookup returns CDR1 SGHNT and CDR2 YENEEA. The DNA of the CDR3 is TGTGCCAGCAGCGGGGCGCCCGGGGCGTCTAATGAAAAACTGTTTTTT. It is translated as CASSGAPGASNEKLFF. The variable domain in full, with the rest retrieved from reference TRBV11-3 and TRBJ1-4, is EAGVVQSPRYKIIEKKQPVAFWCNPISGHNTLYWYLQNLGQGPELLIRYENEEAVDDSQLPKDRFSAERLKGVDSTLKIQPAELGDSAVYLCASSGAPGASNEKLFFGSGTQLSVL.